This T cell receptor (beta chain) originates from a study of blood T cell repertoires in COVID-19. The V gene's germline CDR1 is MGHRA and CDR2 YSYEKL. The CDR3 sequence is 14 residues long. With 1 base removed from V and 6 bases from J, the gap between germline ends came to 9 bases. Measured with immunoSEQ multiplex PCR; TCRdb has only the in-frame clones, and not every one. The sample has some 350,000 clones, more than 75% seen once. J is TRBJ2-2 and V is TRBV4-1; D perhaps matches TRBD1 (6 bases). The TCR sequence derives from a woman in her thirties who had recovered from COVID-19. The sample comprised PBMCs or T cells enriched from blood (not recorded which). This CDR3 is CASSQADRPGELFF. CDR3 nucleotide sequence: TGCGCCAGCAGCCAAGCCGACAGGCCCGGGGAGCTGTTTTTT.